This entry lists 13 T cell receptor beta chains sequenced from one sample in a study of Ad26.COV2.S vaccination and SARS-CoV-2 variants. Treatment in this sample: about 20 received Ad26.COV2.S at low or high dose, single or two shots; about 5 received placebo; per-sample allocation not given. Samples came from day 63 after the first vaccine or placebo injection. Clones were sequenced by immunoSEQ multiplex PCR, and TCRdb holds only the in-frame ones, with some missing. The sample includes about 400,000 clones, about 80% of them seen just once. The starting material was peripheral blood, obtained in a trial of Ad26.COV2.S vaccine versus placebo. The receptors were sampled from a person between 18 and 65 years old who received the Ad26.COV2.S COVID-19 vaccine or a placebo.

The chain links TRBV11-2 to TRBJ2-7, with 9 bases that match TRBD1. The J segment lost 3 bases and the V segment lost 3 bases, leaving 3 bases of the junction unmatched. This CDR3 has 14 amino acids. Germline assignment: CDR1 SGHAT and CDR2 FQNNGV. CDR3 region: CASSFRQGVYEQYF. The CDR3, as DNA: TGTGCCAGCAGCTTCCGACAGGGGGTCTACGAGCAGTACTTC.

This clone was observed a single time. Here the CDR3 reads CASKKIMNTEAFF. The CDR3 nucleotides are TGTGCCAGCAAAAAGATTATGAACACTGAAGCTTTCTTT. The chain is built from TRBV27 and TRBJ1-1; D ambiguous. V lost 7 bases, J lost 0 bases, and 9 bases lay in between. This CDR3 comprises 13 residues. Germline V gene sequence: CDR1 MNHEY, CDR2 SMNVEV (reference sequence).

The rearrangement uses TRBV29-1 and TRBJ1-2, with D tentatively TRBD1 (6 bases). There are 12 residues in the CDR3. V lost 7 bases and J 8 bases, leaving 17 bases between the germline ends. Germline lookup yields CDR1 SQVTM and CDR2 ANQGSEA. CDR3 DNA: TGCAGCGCTACAGGGATGTCAAGGGGCTACACCTTC. Translating gives CSATGMSRGYTF.

J is TRBJ2-7 and V is TRBV5-1; D call uncertain. The CDR3 loop spans 12 amino acids. V was pared by 3 bases and J by 3 bases, with 7 bases between. The germline V gene has CDR1 SGHRS and CDR2 YFSETQ. CDR3 sequence (DNA): TGCGCCAGCAGCTCCACCTACTACGAGCAGTACTTC. This encodes CASSSTYYEQYF. The whole variable domain, remainder taken from reference TRBV5-1 and TRBJ2-7, is KAGVTQTPRYLIKTRGQQVTLSCSPISGHRSVSWYQQTPGQGLQFLFEYFSETQRNKGNFPGRFSGRQFSNSRSEMNVSTLELGDSALYLCASSSTYYEQYFGPGTRLTVT.

This chain connects TRBV5-8 to TRBJ2-7, with D possibly matching TRBD1 (5 bases). This CDR3 spans 15 amino acids. The germline V gene has CDR1 SGHTS and CDR2 YDEGEE. With 2 bases removed from V and 3 bases from J, the gap between germline ends came to 15 bases. The CDR3 reads CASSFKNAGIYEQYF. The CDR3 DNA sequence: TGTGCCAGCAGCTTTAAGAACGCAGGGATCTACGAGCAGTACTTC.

This chain connects TRBV5-6 to TRBJ2-5, with TRBD2 identical over 13 bases. The CDR3 is 17 amino acids. V gave up 3 bases and J gave up 5 bases; unmatched junction bases: 10. CDR1 is SGHDT and CDR2 is YYEEEE in the germline V gene. The CDR3 protein is CASSSLTSGRAAETQYF. CDR3 DNA sequence: TGTGCCAGCAGCTCACTTACTAGCGGGAGGGCCGCGGAGACCCAGTACTTC.

The rearrangement uses TRBV7-9 and TRBJ2-3; D is uncertain. Germline assignment: CDR1 SEHNR and CDR2 FQNEAQ (reference sequence). The CDR3 sequence is 14 residues long. V lost 5 bases, J lost 1 base, and 10 bases lay in between. CDR3 DNA: TGTGCCAGCAGCCCCTTCCAAGGCACAGATACGCAGTATTTT. Residues: CASSPFQGTDTQYF.

As DNA, the CDR3 is TGTGCCACCAGCAGACCCATCGACCGACTCTCTGGAAACACCATATATTTT. Amino acid sequence: CATSRPIDRLSGNTIYF. The rearrangement uses TRBV15 and TRBJ1-3; D unresolved. V lost 2 bases and J 0 bases, leaving 14 bases between the germline ends. This CDR3 region has 17 residues. Germline V CDR1 and CDR2: LNHNV, YYDKDF (reference sequence).

This chain uses TRBV4-1 with TRBJ2-7; TRBD1 matches at 10 bases. Trimming removed 6 bases from V and 2 bases from J; junction bases left unmatched: 1. Germline V gene lookup returns CDR1 MGHRA and CDR2 YSYEKL. The CDR3 consists of 13 residues. The CDR3 nucleotides read TGCGCCAGCAGTGGGACAGGGGCCTACGAGCAGTACTTC. This gives the protein CASSGTGAYEQYF.

CDR3 DNA sequence: TGTGCCAGCAGCTTAGACGACGGGGGTGAGCAGTTCTTC. Translating gives CASSLDDGGEQFF. The chain combines TRBV7-9 with TRBJ2-1; TRBD2 is a possible D gene (6 bases). The CDR3 has 13 residues. Germline CDR1 reads SEHNR; CDR2 reads FQNEAQ (reference sequence). V lost 1 base and J 9 bases, leaving 10 bases between the germline ends.

V is TRBV7-2 and J is TRBJ2-3, with D tentatively TRBD2 (6 bases). The V end was cut by 5 bases, the J end by 2 bases, with 14 bases between. In germline, CDR1 is SGHTA, CDR2 FQGNSA. The CDR3 has 15 amino acids. In nucleotides, the CDR3 is TGTGCCAGCAGCCCCGTAGTAGCGGCCACAGATACGCAGTATTTT. Its translation: CASSPVVAATDTQYF.

The chain joins TRBV7-3 to TRBJ1-2; a weak D match, TRBD1 (5 bases). The V gene lost 7 bases and the J gene lost 5 bases, with 23 bases spanning the gap. CDR3 length: 16 amino acids. Looked up from germline, CDR1 is SGHTA and CDR2 is FQGTGA. CDR3 protein: CASTLSGAGPEYGYTF. The DNA of the CDR3 is TGTGCCAGCACCCTAAGTGGGGCAGGACCCGAGTATGGCTACACCTTC.

The genes are TRBV15 and TRBJ1-1; D is perhaps TRBD1 (5 bases). V lost 0 bases and J lost 0, with 8 bases in between. CDR1 is LNHNV, CDR2 YYDKDF, per germline (reference sequence). This CDR3 has 15 amino acids. The CDR3 region has the DNA TGTGCCACCAGCAGAGATCCCAGGGTGAACACTGAAGCTTTCTTT. Its translation is CATSRDPRVNTEAFF.